This TCR beta chain originates from a study of shared clonotypes between healthy human individuals. The authors distributed each subset's genomic DNA evenly over several immunoSEQ plates. In the original processing: ImmunoSEQ supplied junction-only sequences lacking quality scores, so filtering was different. Here immunoSEQ multiplex PCR was the method, and the copy in TCRdb shows in-frame clones only, minus some. That table is the source of V, J and clone size, and D and trimming were worked out from the DNA. In the table there are about 2,500,000 clones, around 94% of which are singletons. Germline CDR1 MNHNS, CDR2 SASEGT. Trimming took 0 bases from V and 4 from J, leaving 7 bases between them. The CDR3 is 13 amino acids. All of the donors resided in Nashville, Tennessee, and each was a Caucasian adult. CD4+ cell separation produced CD45RA+ naive and CD45RA-negative memory subsets.

The sequenced material came from naive CD4+ T cells sorted from blood. The subset: CD45RA+ positively selected. This chain links TRBV6-1 with TRBJ2-7; no firm D call. The sequence derives from a man aged 18 to 30 in good health. CDR3: CASSEALLYEQYF. CDR3 coding DNA: TGTGCCAGCAGTGAAGCCCTCCTTTACGAGCAGTACTTC.